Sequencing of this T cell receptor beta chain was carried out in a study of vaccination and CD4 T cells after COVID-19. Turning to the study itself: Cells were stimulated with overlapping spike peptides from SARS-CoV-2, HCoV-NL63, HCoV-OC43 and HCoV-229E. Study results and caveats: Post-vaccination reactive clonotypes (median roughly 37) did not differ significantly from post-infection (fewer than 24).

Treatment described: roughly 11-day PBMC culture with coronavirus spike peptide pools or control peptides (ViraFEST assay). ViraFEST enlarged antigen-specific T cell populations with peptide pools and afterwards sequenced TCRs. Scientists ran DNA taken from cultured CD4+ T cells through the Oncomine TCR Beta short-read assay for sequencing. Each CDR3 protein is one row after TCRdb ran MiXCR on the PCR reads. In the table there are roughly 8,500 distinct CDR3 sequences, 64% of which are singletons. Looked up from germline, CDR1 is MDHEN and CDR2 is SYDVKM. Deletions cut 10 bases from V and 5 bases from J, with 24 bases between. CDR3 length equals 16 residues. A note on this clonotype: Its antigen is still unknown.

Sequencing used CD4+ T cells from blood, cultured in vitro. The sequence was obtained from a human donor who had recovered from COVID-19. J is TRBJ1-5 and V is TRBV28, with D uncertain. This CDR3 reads CATDTLGWLGDQPQHF. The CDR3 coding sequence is TGTGCCACCGATACACTAGGGTGGTTGGGTGATCAGCCCCAGCATTTT. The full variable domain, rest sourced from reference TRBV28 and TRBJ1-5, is DVKVTQSSRYLVKRTGEKVFLECVQDMDHENMFWYRQDPGLGLRLIYFSYDVKMKEKGDIPEGYSVSREKKERFSLILESASTNQTSMYLCATDTLGWLGDQPQHFGDGTRLSIL.